Below, 16 T cell receptor beta chains from the same sample are listed, as sequenced in a study of blood T cell repertoires in COVID-19. Here immunoSEQ multiplex PCR was the method, and the copy in TCRdb shows in-frame clones only, minus some. Here the sample spans hundreds of thousands of clones, around 87% being singletons. The specimen was PBMCs or T cells enriched from blood (not recorded which). The origin of the receptors is a woman aged 18-30 years with acute COVID-19.

The chain links TRBV28 to TRBJ1-2; 8 bases fit TRBD1. Per the germline V gene, CDR1 is MDHEN and CDR2 is SYDVKM. J gave up 8 bases and V 5 bases, and 10 bases lay outside the gene matches. This CDR3 contains 14 residues. The CDR3 region is CASSLDRASRGYTF. As DNA, the CDR3 is TGTGCCAGCAGTCTGGACAGGGCTTCTCGGGGCTACACCTTC.

Comments on this clone: Distinct nucleotide sequences in the sample also encode this CDR3. The chain joins TRBV30 to TRBJ1-6, with TRBD1 matching 9 bases. CDR1 and CDR2 from the germline V gene are GTSNPN and SVGIG (reference sequence). The junction had 1 base not matched to a gene; V was cut back by 0 bases and J by 7 bases. This CDR3 has 14 residues. The CDR3 protein is CAWSVGQGNSPLHF. For the CDR3, the DNA is TGTGCCTGGAGTGTAGGACAGGGGAATTCACCCCTCCACTTT.

The chain employs TRBV7-6 and TRBJ1-2; 8 bases are shared with TRBD1. J was trimmed by 7 bases and V by 5 bases; bases with no gene match: 15. CDR3 length: 16 amino acids. The germline gives CDR1 SGHVS, CDR2 FNYEAQ. CDR3 nucleotides: TGTGCCAGCAGCCTCCGGCTATCAGGGGGCGGATCTGGCTACACCTTC. As protein: CASSLRLSGGGSGYTF. Together with reference TRBV7-6 and TRBJ1-2, the CDR3 gives the full variable domain: GAGVSQSPRYKVTKRGQDVALRCDPISGHVSLYWYRQALGQGPEFLTYFNYEAQQDKSGLPNDRFSAERPEGSISTLTIQRTEQRDSAMYRCASSLRLSGGGSGYTFGSGTRLTVV.

This sequence joins TRBV10-1 and TRBJ2-7; the match to TRBD2 covers 9 bases. Germline CDR1 is WNHNN and CDR2 is SYGVQD (reference sequence). J was trimmed by 4 bases and V by 0 bases; bases with no gene match: 7. The CDR3 totals 16 residues. CDR3 residues: CASSESSGGRAYEQYF. CDR3 nucleotides: TGCGCCAGCAGTGAGTCGTCCGGCGGGAGGGCGTACGAGCAGTACTTC.

This chain joins TRBV7-2 and TRBJ2-1; possible D gene TRBD2, 5 bases. CDR1 is SGHTA and CDR2 is FQGNSA in the germline V gene. The CDR3 totals 13 residues. Trimming removed 5 bases at V and 7 bases at J, with 12 bases between. The CDR3 protein is CASSRPAVNEQFF. The CDR3 coding sequence is TGTGCCAGCAGCAGGCCAGCGGTAAATGAGCAGTTCTTC.

The rearrangement joins TRBV29-1 to TRBJ1-1; TRBD1 aligns across 11 bases. The germline CDR1 and CDR2 sequences are SQVTM and ANQGSEA. The CDR3 has 13 amino acids. Trimming cost V 5 bases and J 8 bases; bases outside gene matches: 7. CDR3 DNA sequence: TGCAGCGTTCAGGACAGGGGGCGAGCGGAAGCTTTCTTT. Translating gives CSVQDRGRAEAFF.

The rearrangement links TRBV6-5 to TRBJ1-2, with D tentatively TRBD1 (5 bases). Trimming pared 0 bases from V and 4 bases from J, leaving 15 bases between. Germline V gives CDR1 MNHEY, CDR2 SVGAGI. The length of the CDR3 is 16 residues. The CDR3 sequence is CASSYSRGDLVYGYTF. The DNA of the CDR3 is TGTGCCAGCAGTTACTCTAGGGGTGACCTTGTCTATGGCTACACCTTC.

The gene calls are TRBV30 and TRBJ1-2, with a weak D call TRBD1 (6 bases). Germline-derived CDR1 and CDR2 are GTSNPN and SVGIG (reference sequence). This CDR3 comprises 17 residues. Trimming left V 1 base short and J 3 bases short, with 21 bases between. The CDR3 nucleotides read TGTGCCTGGAGTGCTACCGGACAGAACCTAAAATACTATGGCTACACCTTC. Translating gives CAWSATGQNLKYYGYTF.

The chain has TRBV18 and TRBJ2-7; D gene ambiguous. This CDR3 contains 14 residues. Trimming took 0 bases from V and 0 from J, leaving 6 bases between them. Germline lookup yields CDR1 KGHSH and CDR2 LQKENI. The CDR3 protein is CASSPPQDSYEQYF. The CDR3 bases are TGTGCCAGCTCACCACCTCAGGACTCCTACGAGCAGTACTTC.

The rearrangement links TRBV27 to TRBJ1-6, with TRBD1 matching 12 bases. There are 18 residues in the CDR3. From germline, CDR1 is MNHEY and CDR2 SMNVEV (reference sequence). Unmatched junction bases numbered 11, after V lost 5 bases and J lost 6 bases. The CDR3 is CASSRIDRDRGLNSPLHF. CDR3 sequence (DNA): TGTGCCAGCAGTCGAATAGACCGGGACAGGGGGCTTAATTCACCCCTCCACTTT.

In DNA form, the CDR3 reads TGTGCCAGCAGCAAACCCCTTCTGTCGAACACCGGGGAGCTGTTTTTT. It translates to CASSKPLLSNTGELFF. The chain uses TRBV21-1 and TRBJ2-2; TRBD2 was called by the table and not checked on the DNA. TRBV21-1 is described as a pseudogene. The CDR3 totals 16 residues.

The chain combines TRBV9 with TRBJ1-3; 8 nucleotides agree with TRBD1. The CDR3 consists of 15 residues. CDR1 SGDLS and CDR2 YYNGEE come from the germline V gene. J lost 2 bases, V lost 0 bases, and 1 base had no gene match. CDR3 in DNA: TGTGCCAGCAGCGTAGGGACAGGGACTGGAAACACCATATATTTT. Amino acids: CASSVGTGTGNTIYF.

This clone was seen just once. The chain joins TRBV27 to TRBJ1-6; possibly TRBD1 for D (6 bases). Germline V gene lookup returns CDR1 MNHEY and CDR2 SMNVEV (reference sequence). Between the trimmed V and J ends, which lost 4 bases and 9 bases, there was a span of 13 bases. CDR3 size: 14 residues. CDR3 sequence: CASSWTVLGSPLHF. The CDR3 region has the DNA TGTGCCAGCAGTTGGACAGTTCTGGGTTCACCCCTCCACTTT.

The V and J genes are TRBV19 and TRBJ2-1; TRBD2 might be the D (6 bases). The CDR3 is made up of 15 amino acids. Trimming removed 8 bases at V and 7 bases at J, with 21 bases between. CDR1 is LNHDA, CDR2 SQIVND, per germline (reference sequence). The CDR3 spells CASRRGSGKWNEQFF. The CDR3 region has the DNA TGTGCCAGTCGCCGGGGTAGCGGAAAGTGGAATGAGCAGTTCTTC.

This chain joins TRBV6-5 and TRBJ2-3; a weak D match, TRBD2 (5 bases). Germline V lookup: CDR1 MNHEY, CDR2 SVGAGI. CDR3 length equals 12 residues. V lost 6 bases, J lost 7 bases, and 11 bases lay in between. DNA for the CDR3: TGTGCCAGCAGCCCCGGACTGAATACGCAGTATTTT. This codes for CASSPGLNTQYF.

The table lists this clone with a count of one. The V gene is TRBV19, the J gene TRBJ2-2, with 8 nucleotides matching TRBD2. V shed 5 bases and J 1 base; nucleotides not matched to a gene: 12. Germline values: CDR1 LNHDA, CDR2 SQIVND (reference sequence). This CDR3 spans 18 amino acids. This chain's CDR3 is CASSAHNRGRRNTGELFF. The CDR3 DNA reads as TGTGCCAGTAGTGCCCATAATCGCGGGAGGAGGAACACCGGGGAGCTGTTTTTT.